Listed below are T cell receptor beta chains from one sample, sequenced in a study of cytomegalovirus exposure and HLA in healthy donors. Clones were sequenced by immunoSEQ multiplex PCR, and TCRdb holds only the in-frame ones, with some missing. This table has about 89,000 clones, 74% appearing once. The source material was PBMCs. The source of these receptors is a male donor in good health and CMV-seronegative. The CDR3 runs from the conserved cysteine through the conserved F or W. The D gene is left open where the match is weak. Size tells how often a clone was seen (once, few, many) or the class of an expanded clone, and some rows leave it out.

clone size	J gene	D gene	V gene	CDR3 protein	CDR3 DNA
few	TRBJ1-1	-	TRBV2	CASSEDGNTEAFF	TGTGCCAGCAGTGAAGACGGGAACACTGAAGCTTTCTTT
few	TRBJ1-5	TRBD1	TRBV30	CAWSVKGGSGQPQHF	TGTGCCTGGAGTGTAAAAGGGGGCTCGGGTCAGCCCCAGCATTTT
-	TRBJ2-7	-	TRBV28	CASIPTGTDEQYF	TGTGCCAGCATCCCTACGGGTACCGACGAGCAGTACTTC
once	TRBJ1-1	TRBD1	TRBV29-1	CSVEPSGTGIRLGSAFF	TGCAGCGTTGAACCCTCCGGGACAGGAATTCGATTGGGGTCAGCTTTCTTT
-	TRBJ2-3	TRBD1	TRBV19	CASSDDRVSTDTQYF	TGTGCCAGTAGTGACGACAGGGTCAGCACAGATACGCAGTATTTT
-	TRBJ2-7	TRBD2	TRBV10-3	CAISQTSGGYEQYF	TGTGCCATCAGTCAGACTAGCGGGGGGTACGAGCAGTACTTC
-	TRBJ1-3	-	TRBV7-9	CASSPGQSGNTIYF	TGTGCCAGCAGCCCAGGACAATCGGGAAACACCATATATTTT
-	TRBJ2-2	-	TRBV7-3	CASSSQGNTGELFF	TGTGCCAGCAGCTCACAGGGGAACACCGGGGAGCTGTTTTTT
-	TRBJ1-2	-	TRBV6-5	CASSNAQGRAYGYTF	TGTGCCAGCAGTAACGCGCAGGGTCGAGCGTATGGCTACACCTTC
-	TRBJ2-1	-	TRBV19	CASIDISGSRTEQFF	TGTGCCAGTATAGACATTTCCGGGAGCCGGACCGAGCAGTTCTTC
-	TRBJ2-7	-	TRBV5-6	CASSFRFGTSFFEQYF	TGTGCCAGCAGCTTTCGATTCGGGACTTCCTTCTTCGAGCAGTACTTC
-	TRBJ1-6	-	TRBV6-1	CASSDGSGNSPLHF	TGTGCCAGCAGTGACGGGTCCGGTAATTCACCCCTCCACTTT
few	TRBJ2-2	-	TRBV5-4	CASSLDTSNTGELFF	TGTGCCAGCAGCTTGGACACCTCGAACACCGGGGAGCTGTTTTTT
-	TRBJ2-5	TRBD2	TRBV2	CASSARLAGEQETQYF	TGTGCCAGCAGTGCCAGACTAGCGGGAGAACAAGAGACCCAGTACTTC
-	TRBJ2-3	-	TRBV5-5	CASSLGTSTTDTQYF	TGTGCCAGCAGCTTGGGGACTTCTACCACAGATACGCAGTATTTT
-	TRBJ2-5	TRBD2	TRBV6-6	CASRLLLAGGRETQYF	TGTGCCAGCAGACTCCTTCTAGCGGGAGGGAGAGAGACCCAGTACTTC
-	TRBJ2-3	-	TRBV4-1	CASSARGQNTQYF	TGCGCCAGCAGCGCGCGGGGGCAAAATACGCAGTATTTT
few	TRBJ2-3	TRBD2	TRBV7-3	CASSRTSVRTDTQYF	TGTGCCAGCAGCCGGACTAGCGTTAGGACAGATACGCAGTATTTT
-	TRBJ2-7	TRBD2	TRBV6-1	CASSEVLAGGYEQYF	TGTGCCAGCAGTGAAGTGTTAGCGGGAGGTTACGAGCAGTACTTC
-	TRBJ2-2	-	TRBV7-6	CASSLGAAGELFF	TGTGCCAGCAGCTTAGGAGCGGCGGGGGAGCTGTTTTTT
-	TRBJ2-7	TRBD1	TRBV27	CASSPDRVHEQYF	TGTGCCAGCAGTCCGGACAGGGTCCACGAGCAGTACTTC
-	TRBJ1-3	-	TRBV4-3	CASSQDPVSGNTIYF	TGCGCCAGCAGCCAAGATCCCGTCTCTGGAAACACCATATATTTT
-	TRBJ2-7	-	TRBV2	CASSVPPDEQYF	TGTGCCAGCAGTGTACCCCCAGACGAGCAGTACTTC
-	TRBJ2-7	-	TRBV2	CASSLDSYEQYF	TGTGCCAGCAGTCTGGACAGCTACGAGCAGTACTTC
-	TRBJ2-5	TRBD1	TRBV6-5	CASSRTGSVKTQYF	TGTGCCAGCAGTCGGACAGGGAGTGTGAAGACCCAGTACTTC
-	TRBJ2-7	TRBD1	TRBV7-8	CASGETGSYEQYF	TGTGCCAGCGGGGAGACAGGGTCCTACGAGCAGTACTTC
-	TRBJ1-4	TRBD1	TRBV9	CASSSDRGRVGEKLFF	TGTGCCAGCAGCTCGGACAGGGGGCGCGTTGGCGAAAAACTGTTTTTT
-	TRBJ2-3	TRBD2	TRBV7-8	CASSLVGLVGSTDTQYF	TGTGCCAGCAGCTTAGTGGGACTAGTTGGGAGCACAGATACGCAGTATTTT
-	TRBJ2-2	-	TRBV27	CASSSPGSGTGELFF	TGTGCCAGCAGTTCTCCGGGGTCGGGCACCGGGGAGCTGTTTTTT
-	TRBJ1-3	-	TRBV27	CASSTGIGNTIYF	TGTGCCAGCAGCACAGGGATTGGAAACACCATATATTTT
-	TRBJ1-1	-	TRBV5-4	CASSSLPSKNTEAFF	TGTGCCAGCAGCTCCCTTCCCTCTAAGAACACTGAAGCTTTCTTT
few	TRBJ2-1	-	TRBV7-3	CASSLRPAVFNEQFF	TGTGCCAGCAGCTTAAGGCCAGCGGTTTTTAATGAGCAGTTCTTC
few	TRBJ1-3	-	TRBV28	CASSFAGTFRNTIYF	TGTGCCAGCAGTTTCGCCGGGACATTTAGAAACACCATATATTTT
few	TRBJ2-5	-	TRBV29-1	CSVAYQGTETQYF	TGCAGCGTCGCATATCAGGGGACGGAGACCCAGTACTTC
-	TRBJ1-1	-	TRBV9	CASSVGAGAHTEAFF	TGTGCCAGCAGCGTGGGGGCAGGGGCACACACTGAAGCTTTCTTT
few	TRBJ1-1	TRBD1	TRBV28	CASRGQGGTEAFF	TGTGCCAGCAGAGGACAGGGTGGCACTGAAGCTTTCTTT
-	TRBJ1-2	-	TRBV10-3	CAISEPGGFNYGYTF	TGTGCCATCAGTGAACCCGGGGGATTCAACTATGGCTACACCTTC
-	TRBJ1-1	-	TRBV7-6	CASSSGWGTSSFF	TGTGCCAGCAGTTCTGGGTGGGGGACATCAAGTTTCTTT
-	TRBJ2-5	TRBD1	TRBV27	CASSPGQGTGETQYF	TGTGCCAGCAGTCCCGGACAGGGGACGGGGGAGACCCAGTACTTC
-	TRBJ2-3	-	TRBV7-9	CASSTRVSGGDTQYF	TGTGCCAGCAGCACCCGGGTCTCGGGTGGAGATACGCAGTATTTT